Listed here are 7 T cell receptor beta chains from one sample, sequenced in a study of cytomegalovirus exposure and HLA in healthy donors. Primers for the PCR totalled 60 Vbeta and 13 Jbeta. The method was immunoSEQ multiplex PCR; TCRdb's version includes in-frame clones alone and lacks a portion of them. The sample has 150,000 to 200,000 clones, roughly three quarters seen once. The sequencing sample was made of PBMCs. The receptors originated from a woman aged 45-65 years in good health and CMV-seronegative.

The V and J genes are TRBV11-2 and TRBJ2-1; TRBD2 matches at 7 bases. From germline, CDR1 is SGHAT and CDR2 FQNNGV. V lost 5 bases, J lost 0 bases, and 7 bases stayed unmatched. This CDR3 spans 16 amino acids. The CDR3 DNA reads TGTGCCAGCAGCCGAGCCGGGGGGAGCTCCTACAATGAGCAGTTCTTC. Protein: CASSRAGGSSYNEQFF. The full variable domain, its missing parts supplied by reference TRBV11-2 and TRBJ2-1, is EAGVAQSPRYKIIEKRQSVAFWCNPISGHATLYWYQQILGQGPKLLIQFQNNGVVDDSQLPKDRFSAERLKGVDSTLKIQPAKLEDSAVYLCASSRAGGSSYNEQFFGPGTRLTVL.

This clone was counted between two and nine times. This rearrangement joins TRBV6-5 to TRBJ1-1; D uncertain. Germline lookup yields CDR1 MNHEY and CDR2 SVGAGI. V lost 2 bases and J 3 bases, leaving 10 bases between the germline ends. CDR3 length: 14 amino acids. CDR3 sequence reads: CASSYARADTEAFF. Here the CDR3 DNA reads TGTGCCAGCAGTTACGCTCGTGCGGACACTGAAGCTTTCTTT.

The chain joins TRBV6-6 to TRBJ2-7; 11 bases fit TRBD2. Germline CDR1 MNHNY, CDR2 SVGAGI (reference sequence). V dropped 6 bases and J dropped 2; count of bases not matched to a gene: 6. The CDR3 spans 15 residues. The CDR3 DNA sequence: TGTGCCAGCAGGGACGTAGCGGGAGGGACCTACGAGCAGTACTTC. Translation: CASRDVAGGTYEQYF.

The V call is TRBV5-5, the J call TRBJ1-5; tentatively, D is TRBD1 (6 bases). Germline lookup yields CDR1 SGHKS and CDR2 YYEKEE (reference sequence). The ends were cut back, 3 bases at V and 4 bases at J, with 20 bases in the middle. This CDR3 is built from 17 residues. CDR3 residues: CASSSSTGRGSNQPQHF. CDR3 nucleotides: TGTGCCAGCAGCTCATCGACAGGTCGTGGTTCGAATCAGCCCCAGCATTTT.

J is TRBJ1-1 and V is TRBV7-2; no firm D call. Trimming shortened V by 5 bases and J by 0 bases, and 10 bases separated the two germline ends. CDR1 and CDR2 (germline): SGHTA, FQGNSA. The CDR3 length is 14 residues. The CDR3 region is CASSPYQLNTEAFF. CDR3 nucleotide sequence: TGTGCCAGCAGCCCATATCAGTTGAACACTGAAGCTTTCTTT.

The V gene is TRBV19, the J gene TRBJ1-1; 7 bases align to TRBD1. Per the germline V gene, CDR1 is LNHDA and CDR2 is SQIVND (reference sequence). There are 16 residues in the CDR3. The V gene end was trimmed by 5 bases and the J gene end by 1 base; junction bases not matched to a gene: 10. The CDR3 coding sequence is TGTGCCAGTAGTCCTCGACAGGGAACAGCGAACACTGAAGCTTTCTTT. Translated: CASSPRQGTANTEAFF.

This clone was counted only a few times. The chain is built from TRBV7-2 and TRBJ2-1; 11 bases map to TRBD2. J gave up 6 bases and V 5 bases, and 3 bases lay outside the gene matches. CDR1 is SGHTA and CDR2 is FQGNSA in the germline V gene. This CDR3 comprises 14 residues. This CDR3 is CASSTSGGFNEQFF. For the CDR3, the DNA is TGTGCCAGCAGCACTAGCGGGGGCTTCAATGAGCAGTTCTTC.